Each of the 2 T cell receptor beta chains below was sequenced from the same sample in a study of cytomegalovirus exposure and HLA in healthy donors (dated by TCRdb to 2016 to 2017). Library creation used the immunoSEQ multiplex PCR assay. For the multiplex PCR, a mixture combining 60 forward primers for TCR Vbeta segments and 13 reverse primers for TCR Jbeta segments was used. What TCRdb holds here is the immuneACCESS table cut down to in-frame rearrangements. Part of the clones is not present; checked against another copy, under half of the missing clones reflect an unresolved V gene, and the others are unexplained. The sample table holds 150,000 to 200,000 clones, of which approximately 81% were seen once. The ten largest clones capture under 2.5% of the sample. The sample comprised PBMCs. These TCRs come from a woman aged 25 to 39 in good health and CMV-seronegative.

The chain has TRBV11-2 and TRBJ2-5, with D possibly being TRBD2 (5 bases). The germline V gene encodes CDR1 SGHAT and CDR2 FQNNGV. CDR3 size: 15 residues. The germline V and J ends were trimmed by 5 bases and 5 bases, with 18 bases remaining between them. The CDR3 region has the DNA TGTGCCAGCAGCCCGGGATCTCCCCAGCGGGAGACCCAGTACTTC. Residues: CASSPGSPQRETQYF.

This rearrangement joins TRBV18 to TRBJ1-1; no clear D gene. Germline loops: CDR1 KGHSH, CDR2 LQKENI. The CDR3 contains 16 residues. Trimming removed 0 bases from V and 2 bases from J, with 13 bases in between. The chain's CDR3 is CASSPPSRGSNTEAFF. Written as DNA, the CDR3 is TGTGCCAGCTCACCACCGTCCCGGGGATCCAACACTGAAGCTTTCTTT.